These T cell receptor beta chains were read from a single sample in a study of response to subunit inactivated influenza vaccine. TCRdb processed the RT-PCR reads anew with MiXCR; each CDR3 protein has one entry. The table has hundreds of thousands of distinct CDR3 sequences, approximately 12% seen once. The specimen comprised PBMCs from blood, sampled on the day of vaccination. Every receptor here comes from a middle-aged man who received an inactivated influenza vaccine. CDR3s include the opening cysteine and the closing phenylalanine or tryptophan. D genes are given only for firm matches. Part of the rows lack a size; the others show once, few, many or a class for expanded clones.

>TRBJ2-7|few|TRBV20-1|-
CSAKDYFYEQYF
TGCAGTGCTAAGGACTATTTCTACGAGCAGTACTTC
>TRBJ1-1|few|TRBV6-5|-
CASSSGGHLNTEAFF
TGTGCCAGCAGTTCCGGGGGACATTTGAACACTGAAGCTTTCTTT
>TRBJ1-1|-|TRBV14|-
CASSHGGLNTEAFF
TGTGCCAGCAGCCATGGGGGGCTCAACACTGAAGCTTTCTTT
>TRBJ1-2|few|TRBV6-2/TRBV6-3|-
CASSLRSSGYTF
TGTGCCAGCAGTTTAAGGTCTTCTGGCTACACCTTC
>TRBJ1-2|few|TRBV4-3|TRBD1
CASSQEGGQGPSGYTF
TGCGCCAGCAGCCAAGAGGGTGGACAGGGGCCTTCTGGCTACACCTTC
>TRBJ2-1|few|TRBV7-2|-
CASSGRGPSSYNEQFF
TGTGCCAGCAGTGGGAGAGGGCCGAGCTCCTACAATGAGCAGTTCTTC
>TRBJ2-4|many|TRBV4-3|-
CASSQDARGGNIQYF
TGCGCCAGCAGCCAAGACGCAAGAGGTGGGAACATTCAGTACTTC
>TRBJ2-5|-|TRBV10-3|-
CAISESWSQETQYF
TGTGCCATCAGTGAGTCCTGGTCCCAAGAGACCCAGTACTTC
>TRBJ2-2|many|TRBV12-3/TRBV12-4|-
CASKDGELFF
TGTGCCAGCAAAGACGGGGAGCTGTTTTTT
>TRBJ2-7|many|TRBV5-1|-
CASSLRAGVIHEQYF
TGCGCCAGCAGCTTGAGGGCAGGGGTTATACACGAGCAGTACTTC